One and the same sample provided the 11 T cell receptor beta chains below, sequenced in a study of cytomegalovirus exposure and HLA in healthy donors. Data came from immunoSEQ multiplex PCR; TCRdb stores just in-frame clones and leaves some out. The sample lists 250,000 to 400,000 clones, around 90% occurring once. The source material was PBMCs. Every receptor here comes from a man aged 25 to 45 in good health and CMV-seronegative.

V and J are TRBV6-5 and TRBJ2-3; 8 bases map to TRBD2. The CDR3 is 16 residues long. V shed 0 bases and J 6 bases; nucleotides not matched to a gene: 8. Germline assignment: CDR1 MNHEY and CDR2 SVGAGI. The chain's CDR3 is CASSYSLGGAADTQYF. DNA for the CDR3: TGTGCCAGCAGTTACTCCCTCGGGGGGGCAGCCGATACGCAGTATTTT.

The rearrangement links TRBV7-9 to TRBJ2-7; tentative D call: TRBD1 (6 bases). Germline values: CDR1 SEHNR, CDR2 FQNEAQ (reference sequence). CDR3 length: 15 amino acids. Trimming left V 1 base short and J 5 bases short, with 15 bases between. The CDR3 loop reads CASSLVTGPLDEQYF. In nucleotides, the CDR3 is TGTGCCAGCAGCTTAGTTACAGGGCCCTTGGACGAGCAGTACTTC.

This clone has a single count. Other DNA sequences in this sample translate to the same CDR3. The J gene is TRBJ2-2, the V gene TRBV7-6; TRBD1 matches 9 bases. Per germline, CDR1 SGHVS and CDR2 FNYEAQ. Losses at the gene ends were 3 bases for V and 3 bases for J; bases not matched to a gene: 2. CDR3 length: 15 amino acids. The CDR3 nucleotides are TGTGCCAGCAGCTTGGGACAGGGTTACACCGGGGAGCTGTTTTTT. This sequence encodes CASSLGQGYTGELFF.

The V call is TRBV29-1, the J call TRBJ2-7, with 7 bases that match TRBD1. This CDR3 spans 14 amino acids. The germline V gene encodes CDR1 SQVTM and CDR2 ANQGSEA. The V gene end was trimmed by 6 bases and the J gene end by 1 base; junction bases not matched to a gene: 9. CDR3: CSVTGQDPSYEQYF. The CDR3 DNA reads TGCAGCGTGACCGGACAGGATCCTTCCTACGAGCAGTACTTC.

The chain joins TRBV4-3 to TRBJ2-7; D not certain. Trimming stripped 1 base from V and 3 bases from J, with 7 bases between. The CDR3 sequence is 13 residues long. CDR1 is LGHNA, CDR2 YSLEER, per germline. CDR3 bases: TGCGCCAGCAGCCAAGGGGCTTTCTACGAGCAGTACTTC. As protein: CASSQGAFYEQYF.

The CDR3 coding sequence is TGTGCCAGCAGCTTGGCGCAGGGGACCATGAACACTGAAGCTTTCTTT. Translated, it gives CASSLAQGTMNTEAFF. The chain has TRBV5-4 and TRBJ1-1, with TRBD1 as a possible D gene (6 bases). Looked up from germline, CDR1 is SGHNT and CDR2 is YYREEE (reference sequence). Trimming cost V 0 bases and J 0 bases, with 12 bases left between them. The CDR3 totals 16 residues.

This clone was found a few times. The CDR3 DNA reads TGTGCCAGCAGTGGGGAGAACAATCAGCCCCAGCATTTT. Translation gives CASSGENNQPQHF. The gene calls are TRBV2 and TRBJ1-5; D not certain. The V end lost 4 bases, the J end lost 3 bases, and 7 bases lay between the germline ends. The CDR3 is 13 amino acids. Germline CDR1 and CDR2: SNHLY and FYNNEI.

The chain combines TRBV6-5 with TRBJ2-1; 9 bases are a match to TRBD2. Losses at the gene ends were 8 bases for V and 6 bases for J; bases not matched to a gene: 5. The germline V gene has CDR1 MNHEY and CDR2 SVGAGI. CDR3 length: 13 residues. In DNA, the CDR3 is TGTGCCAGCGGAAGTAGCGGGGGCAATGAGCAGTTCTTC. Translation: CASGSSGGNEQFF.

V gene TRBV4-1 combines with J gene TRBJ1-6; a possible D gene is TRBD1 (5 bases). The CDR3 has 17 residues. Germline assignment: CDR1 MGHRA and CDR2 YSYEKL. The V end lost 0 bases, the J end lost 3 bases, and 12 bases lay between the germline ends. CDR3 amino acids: CASSQDSTAYYNSPLHF. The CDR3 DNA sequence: TGCGCCAGCAGCCAAGACTCGACAGCCTACTATAATTCACCCCTCCACTTT.

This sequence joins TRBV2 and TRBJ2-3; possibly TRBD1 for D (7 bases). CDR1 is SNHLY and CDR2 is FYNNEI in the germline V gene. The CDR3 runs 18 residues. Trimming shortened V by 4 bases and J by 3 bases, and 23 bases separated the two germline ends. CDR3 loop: CASSGIIGQGEATDTQYF. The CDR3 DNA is TGTGCCAGCAGTGGAATCATCGGGCAGGGGGAGGCAACAGATACGCAGTATTTT.

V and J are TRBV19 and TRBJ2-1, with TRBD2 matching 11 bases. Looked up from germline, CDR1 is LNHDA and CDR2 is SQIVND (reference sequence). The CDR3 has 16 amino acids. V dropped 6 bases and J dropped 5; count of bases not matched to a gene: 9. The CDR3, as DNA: TGTGCCAGTAGAGACCTAGCGGGGGGTATAGACAATGAGCAGTTCTTC. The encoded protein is CASRDLAGGIDNEQFF. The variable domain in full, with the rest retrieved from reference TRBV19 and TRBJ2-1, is DGGITQSPKYLFRKEGQNVTLSCEQNLNHDAMYWYRQDPGQGLRLIYYSQIVNDFQKGDIAEGYSVSREKKESFPLTVTSAQKNPTAFYLCASRDLAGGIDNEQFFGPGTRLTVL.